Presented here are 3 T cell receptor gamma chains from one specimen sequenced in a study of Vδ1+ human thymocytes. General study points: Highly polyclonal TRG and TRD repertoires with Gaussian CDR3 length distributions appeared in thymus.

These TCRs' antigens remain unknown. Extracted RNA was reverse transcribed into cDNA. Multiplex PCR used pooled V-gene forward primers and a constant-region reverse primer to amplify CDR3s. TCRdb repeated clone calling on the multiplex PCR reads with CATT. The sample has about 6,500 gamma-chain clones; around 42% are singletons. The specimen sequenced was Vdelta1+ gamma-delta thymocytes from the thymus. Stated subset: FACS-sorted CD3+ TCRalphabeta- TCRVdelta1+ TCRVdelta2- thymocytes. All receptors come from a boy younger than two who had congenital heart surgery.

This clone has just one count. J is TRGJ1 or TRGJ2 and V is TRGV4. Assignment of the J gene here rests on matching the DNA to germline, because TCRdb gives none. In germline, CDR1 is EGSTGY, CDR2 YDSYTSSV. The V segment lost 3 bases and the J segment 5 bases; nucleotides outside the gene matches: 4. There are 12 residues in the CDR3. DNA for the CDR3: TGTGCCACCTGGGATTCGGATTATAAGAAACTCTTT. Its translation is CATWDSDYKKLF.

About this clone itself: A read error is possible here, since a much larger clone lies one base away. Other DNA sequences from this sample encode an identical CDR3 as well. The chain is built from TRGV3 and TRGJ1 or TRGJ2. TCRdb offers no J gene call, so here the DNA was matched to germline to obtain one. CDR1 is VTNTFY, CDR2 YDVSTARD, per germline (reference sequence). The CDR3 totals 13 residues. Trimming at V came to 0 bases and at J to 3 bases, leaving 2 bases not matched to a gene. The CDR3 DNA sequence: TGTGCCACCTGGGACAGGAGTTATTATAAGAAACTCTTT. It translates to CATWDRSYYKKLF.

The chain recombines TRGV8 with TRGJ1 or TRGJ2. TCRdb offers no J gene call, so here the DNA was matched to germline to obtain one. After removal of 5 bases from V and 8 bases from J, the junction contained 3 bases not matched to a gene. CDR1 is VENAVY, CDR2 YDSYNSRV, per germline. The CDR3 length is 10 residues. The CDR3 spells CATWVDKKLF. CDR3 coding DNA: TGTGCCACCTGGGTTGATAAGAAACTCTTT.